These T cell receptor beta chains were read from a single sample in a study of T-cell reconstitution after alpha-beta-depleted transplantation in children. One entry per CDR3 protein results from TCRdb running MiXCR on the PCR reads. Seen here are 150,000 to 250,000 distinct CDR3 sequences, roughly 6.3% observed once, and the top ten hold about 4.4%. Material: PBMCs, obtained before TCRalphabeta/CD19-depleted stem cell transplant. These receptors came from a girl in the first two years of life with combined immunodeficiency, due to receive a stem cell transplant. Each CDR3 is given with its conserved first and last residue. The D gene is left open where the match is weak. Size is stated for part of the rows, as once, few or many counts, or as a class when the clone is expanded.

j_gene: TRBJ2-7; d_gene: -; abundance: few; v_gene: TRBV12-3/TRBV12-4; CDR3aa: CATLRRVRPGRDEQYF; CDR3nt: TGTGCCACCCTACGTCGGGTACGGCCCGGGCGCGACGAGCAGTACTTC
j_gene: TRBJ2-1; d_gene: -; abundance: many; v_gene: TRBV11-2; CDR3aa: CASSLEQYNEQFF; CDR3nt: TGTGCCAGCAGCTTAGAACAGTACAATGAGCAGTTCTTC
j_gene: TRBJ2-2; d_gene: TRBD2; abundance: many; v_gene: TRBV20-1; CDR3aa: CSARDWTLAGVRAGTGELFF; CDR3nt: TGCAGTGCTAGAGATTGGACCCTAGCGGGAGTCCGCGCCGGCACCGGGGAGCTGTTTTTT
j_gene: TRBJ2-1; d_gene: -; abundance: many; v_gene: TRBV9; CDR3aa: CASSTHPKDGVYNEQFF; CDR3nt: TGTGCCAGCAGCACCCACCCGAAAGACGGGGTCTACAATGAGCAGTTCTTC
j_gene: TRBJ2-3; d_gene: -; abundance: few; v_gene: TRBV2; CDR3aa: CASRVESTDTQYF; CDR3nt: TGTGCCAGCAGGGTAGAGAGCACAGATACGCAGTATTTT
j_gene: TRBJ2-3; d_gene: -; abundance: many; v_gene: TRBV2; CDR3aa: CASGTVTPTDTQYF; CDR3nt: TGTGCCAGCGGCACGGTGACACCCACAGATACGCAGTATTTT
j_gene: TRBJ2-5; d_gene: -; abundance: many; v_gene: TRBV6-5; CDR3aa: CASSYRGRMETQYF; CDR3nt: TGTGCCAGCAGTTACCGGGGCAGGATGGAGACCCAGTACTTC
j_gene: TRBJ2-7; d_gene: -; abundance: many; v_gene: TRBV6-5; CDR3aa: CASSYLSDFSYEQYF; CDR3nt: TGTGCCAGCAGTTACCTCTCGGACTTCTCCTACGAGCAGTACTTC
j_gene: TRBJ1-5; d_gene: -; abundance: many; v_gene: TRBV10-3; CDR3aa: CAISEPQGSRQINQPQHF; CDR3nt: TGTGCCATCAGTGAGCCCCAGGGTAGTAGACAGATCAATCAGCCCCAGCATTTT
j_gene: TRBJ2-5; d_gene: TRBD2; abundance: many; v_gene: TRBV6-6; CDR3aa: CAALADSQETQYF; CDR3nt: TGTGCAGCCCTAGCGGATAGCCAAGAGACCCAGTACTTC
j_gene: TRBJ2-7; d_gene: TRBD1; abundance: -; v_gene: TRBV27; CDR3aa: CASSLTGQGAYEQYF; CDR3nt: TGTGCCAGCAGTTTAACAGGACAGGGTGCCTACGAGCAGTACTTC
j_gene: TRBJ2-1; d_gene: -; abundance: few; v_gene: TRBV4-3; CDR3aa: CASSQATSRYNEQFF; CDR3nt: TGCGCCAGCAGCCAAGCTACTAGCCGTTACAATGAGCAGTTCTTC
j_gene: TRBJ2-7; d_gene: -; abundance: many; v_gene: TRBV28; CDR3aa: CASSLFRGAPYEQYF; CDR3nt: TGTGCCAGCAGTTTGTTCCGCGGAGCCCCCTACGAGCAGTACTTC
j_gene: TRBJ2-5; d_gene: TRBD1; abundance: few; v_gene: TRBV7-3; CDR3aa: CASSPGQGAETQYF; CDR3nt: TGTGCCAGCAGCCCGGGACAGGGGGCGGAGACCCAGTACTTC
j_gene: TRBJ1-5; d_gene: TRBD1; abundance: many; v_gene: TRBV27; CDR3aa: CASRGGGRNQPQHF; CDR3nt: TGTGCCAGCAGGGGAGGGGGCCGCAATCAGCCCCAGCATTTT
j_gene: TRBJ2-7; d_gene: -; abundance: many; v_gene: TRBV5-1; CDR3aa: CASSQGRRSSYEQYF; CDR3nt: TGCGCCAGCAGCCAAGGACGGAGGAGCTCCTACGAGCAGTACTTC
j_gene: TRBJ1-2; d_gene: -; abundance: many; v_gene: TRBV5-4; CDR3aa: CASSFAGGAGGYTF; CDR3nt: TGTGCCAGCAGCTTTGCCGGGGGCGCGGGTGGCTACACCTTC
j_gene: TRBJ2-1; d_gene: -; abundance: many; v_gene: TRBV20-1; CDR3aa: CSASLPINEQFF; CDR3nt: TGCAGCGCCTCCCTCCCCATAAATGAGCAGTTCTTC
j_gene: TRBJ1-6; d_gene: -; abundance: many; v_gene: TRBV3-1; CDR3aa: CASSQDLGSPLHF; CDR3nt: TGTGCCAGCAGCCAAGATCTTGGATCACCCCTCCACTTT
j_gene: TRBJ2-2; d_gene: -; abundance: -; v_gene: TRBV7-3; CDR3aa: CASSSTDLNTGELFF; CDR3nt: TGTGCCAGCAGCTCGACAGACTTGAACACCGGGGAGCTGTTTTTT
j_gene: TRBJ2-1; d_gene: -; abundance: many; v_gene: TRBV5-1; CDR3aa: CASSTGNEQFF; CDR3nt: TGCGCCAGCTCTACGGGCAATGAGCAGTTCTTC
j_gene: TRBJ2-7; d_gene: -; abundance: -; v_gene: TRBV7-8; CDR3aa: CASSLVGTSYEQYF; CDR3nt: TGTGCCAGCAGCTTAGTGGGCACCTCCTACGAGCAGTACTTC
j_gene: TRBJ1-2; d_gene: TRBD1; abundance: many; v_gene: TRBV5-1; CDR3aa: CASSLTGGSYGYTF; CDR3nt: TGCGCCAGCAGCTTAACAGGGGGCAGCTATGGCTACACCTTC
j_gene: TRBJ2-7; d_gene: TRBD1; abundance: many; v_gene: TRBV27; CDR3aa: CASSWSGQGYEQYF; CDR3nt: TGTGCCAGCAGTTGGTCGGGACAGGGCTACGAGCAGTACTTC
j_gene: TRBJ1-2; d_gene: -; abundance: many; v_gene: TRBV14; CDR3aa: CASSQWPVYGYTF; CDR3nt: TGTGCCAGCAGCCAGTGGCCAGTCTATGGCTACACCTTC
j_gene: TRBJ2-5; d_gene: -; abundance: few; v_gene: TRBV3-1; CDR3aa: CASSQETKTQYF; CDR3nt: TGTGCCAGCAGCCAAGAGACGAAGACCCAGTACTTC
j_gene: TRBJ1-5; d_gene: -; abundance: many; v_gene: TRBV28; CDR3aa: CASSIYRVRQPQHF; CDR3nt: TGTGCCAGCAGTATTTACAGGGTCCGACAGCCCCAGCATTTT
j_gene: TRBJ2-7; d_gene: TRBD1; abundance: few; v_gene: TRBV7-2; CDR3aa: CASSLAASLTGYSYEQYF; CDR3nt: TGTGCCAGCAGCTTAGCCGCCAGCCTGACAGGGTATTCTTACGAGCAGTACTTC
j_gene: TRBJ2-6; d_gene: TRBD1; abundance: many; v_gene: TRBV6-1; CDR3aa: CASLRDRGRGANVLTF; CDR3nt: TGTGCCAGCCTTCGGGACAGGGGGCGCGGGGCCAACGTCCTGACTTTC
j_gene: TRBJ2-1; d_gene: TRBD2; abundance: many; v_gene: TRBV28; CDR3aa: CATARYFSGDRPREQFF; CDR3nt: TGTGCCACCGCCCGATACTTTAGCGGGGACCGCCCGAGGGAGCAGTTCTTC
j_gene: TRBJ2-1; d_gene: -; abundance: many; v_gene: TRBV27; CDR3aa: CASSLSRSSYNEQFF; CDR3nt: TGTGCCAGCAGTTTATCGAGGAGCTCCTACAATGAGCAGTTCTTC
j_gene: TRBJ2-3; d_gene: TRBD1; abundance: many; v_gene: TRBV5-1; CDR3aa: CASSFPGTGFTDTQYF; CDR3nt: TGCGCCAGCAGCTTCCCCGGGACAGGATTCACAGATACGCAGTATTTT
j_gene: TRBJ2-3; d_gene: -; abundance: many; v_gene: TRBV20-1; CDR3aa: CSALAYGRSTDTQYF; CDR3nt: TGCAGTGCTTTAGCCTACGGGAGAAGCACAGATACGCAGTATTTT
j_gene: TRBJ2-7; d_gene: -; abundance: -; v_gene: TRBV6-6; CDR3aa: CASSYSNEQYF; CDR3nt: TGTGCCAGCAGTTACTCAAACGAGCAGTACTTC
j_gene: TRBJ2-1; d_gene: TRBD2; abundance: many; v_gene: TRBV2; CDR3aa: CASRAGVHNEQFF; CDR3nt: TGTGCCAGCAGAGCGGGGGTTCACAATGAGCAGTTCTTC
j_gene: TRBJ2-7; d_gene: TRBD1; abundance: many; v_gene: TRBV5-1; CDR3aa: CASSLGTGGTYEQYF; CDR3nt: TGCGCCAGCAGCTTGGGGACAGGGGGTACCTACGAGCAGTACTTC
j_gene: TRBJ2-3; d_gene: -; abundance: many; v_gene: TRBV12-3/TRBV12-4; CDR3aa: CASSPGFVTQYF; CDR3nt: TGTGCCAGCAGTCCAGGGTTCGTTACGCAGTATTTT
j_gene: TRBJ2-3; d_gene: TRBD1; abundance: many; v_gene: TRBV4-3; CDR3aa: CASSPRDSSTDTQYF; CDR3nt: TGCGCCAGCAGCCCCCGGGACAGCAGCACAGATACGCAGTATTTT
j_gene: TRBJ1-2; d_gene: -; abundance: many; v_gene: TRBV5-1; CDR3aa: CASSSSPGHPFYGYTF; CDR3nt: TGCGCCAGCAGCTCCTCCCCGGGACACCCCTTCTATGGCTACACCTTC
j_gene: TRBJ2-7; d_gene: -; abundance: many; v_gene: TRBV12-3/TRBV12-4; CDR3aa: CASSFLRAEQYF; CDR3nt: TGTGCCAGCAGTTTTCTCAGGGCCGAGCAGTACTTC
j_gene: TRBJ2-7; d_gene: -; abundance: many; v_gene: TRBV28; CDR3aa: CASSLWGGEQYF; CDR3nt: TGTGCCAGCAGTTTATGGGGTGGAGAGCAGTACTTC